This T cell receptor (beta chain) was retrieved from a study of CD8 T cells in ankylosing spondylitis. General study points: A TCR beta motif of 7 or 8 highly homologous variants appeared characteristic of ankylosing spondylitis blood. In the blood and synovial fluid of reactive arthritis, some motif variants had been previously reported. Enrichment of disease-linked clones was reportedly significant in matched ankylosing spondylitis synovial fluid.

The germline CDR1 and CDR2 sequences are SGHTA and FQGNSA. V shed 3 bases and J shed 2 bases, with 11 bases lying between them. There are 15 residues in the CDR3. This clonotype was recorded a few times. What it binds is not known. Quantitative 5'-RACE with molecular barcodes generated TCR beta libraries. TCRdb independently ran MiXCR on the 5' RACE reads; one entry per CDR3 protein. This table holds about 800,000 distinct CDR3 sequences, approximately 10% found once. This chain connects TRBV7-2 to TRBJ2-4, with TRBD1 as a possible D gene (5 bases). Material for sequencing was blood, either unsorted or a sorted T cell fraction (not recorded which). The TCR was taken from a male donor with ankylosing spondylitis. Here the CDR3 reads CASSLAAGPKNIQYF. The CDR3 DNA is TGTGCCAGCAGCTTGGCCGCAGGGCCCAAAAACATTCAGTACTTC.